Each of the 32 T cell receptor beta chains below was sequenced from the same sample in a study of post-analysis software for immune sequencing data. Study-level points and caveats: Four or five TRBV segments, including TRBV5-6, TRBV5-1 and TRBV20-1, were more frequent in patients than controls.

cDNA libraries of TCR beta carried unique molecular identifiers. TCRdb ran MiXCR on the PCR reads and lists one entry per CDR3 protein. The sample lists around 710,000 distinct CDR3 sequences, around 45% occurring once. These receptors lack a known antigen. Sequenced input: blood. The receptors come from a girl between 5 and 17 years old with multiple sclerosis.

This rearrangement joins TRBV7-3 to TRBJ2-5; D assignment may be TRBD1 or TRBD2 (5 bases each). Trimming pared 1 base from V and 2 bases from J, leaving 14 bases between. CDR1 and CDR2 (germline): SGHTA, FQGTGA. The length of the CDR3 is 16 residues. CDR3: CASSLIGDQNQETQYF. The DNA for the CDR3 is TGTGCCAGCAGCTTAATAGGGGACCAAAATCAAGAGACCCAGTACTTC.

The chain is built from TRBV4-3 and TRBJ2-7; D is unresolved. The germline V gene has CDR1 LGHNA and CDR2 YSLEER. This CDR3 region has 15 residues. Trimming stripped 0 bases from V and 3 bases from J, with 12 bases between. The chain's CDR3 is CASSQEGGVDYEQYF. DNA for the CDR3: TGCGCCAGCAGCCAAGAGGGTGGGGTTGACTACGAGCAGTACTTC.

Notes on this clonotype: The junction departs from germline at one end; a sequencing error may be responsible. V usage is TRBV24-1 and J usage is TRBJ2-5, with 9 positions matching TRBD2. The CDR3 sequence is 15 residues long. Germline CDR1 KGHDR, CDR2 SFDVKD. The CDR3 nucleotides are TGTGCCACAAGTGGGACTAGCCCCCTCCAAGAGACCCAGTACTTC. This translates into CATSGTSPLQETQYF.

Of note for this clonotype: Its ends do not fully match the called genes, so a read error is possible. The V gene is TRBV6-5, the J gene TRBJ2-1, with D unclear. The length of the CDR3 is 16 residues. Germline V gene lookup returns CDR1 MNHEY and CDR2 SVGAGI. The CDR3 is CASSPMGELLFNAQFF. CDR3 coding DNA: TGTGCCAGCAGCCCTATGGGTGAGCTCTTATTCAATGCGCAGTTCTTC.

This clonotype was observed many times. This chain links TRBV29-1 with TRBJ1-2, with D possibly TRBD1 on 6 matching bases. The germline V gene encodes CDR1 SQVTM and CDR2 ANQGSEA. The CDR3 has 11 amino acids. Between the trimmed V and J ends, which lost 6 bases and 5 bases, there was a span of 10 bases. The CDR3 DNA is TGCAGCGTGGAGACAGGATATGGCTACACCTTC. Its protein product is CSVETGYGYTF.

There are many counts of this clonotype. The V gene is TRBV7-9, the J gene TRBJ2-7, with D possibly being TRBD1 (6 bases). V dropped 5 bases and J dropped 2 bases, with 10 bases sitting between them. Germline lookup yields CDR1 SEHNR and CDR2 FQNEAQ (reference sequence). This CDR3 comprises 13 residues. CDR3 protein: CASSQGQPYEQYF. For the CDR3, the DNA is TGTGCCAGCAGCCAAGGACAGCCCTACGAGCAGTACTTC.

The chain recombines TRBV9 with TRBJ2-1; D could derive from TRBD1 or TRBD2 (6 bases each). CDR3 length equals 15 residues. V lost 4 bases to trimming and J lost 5 bases, with 16 bases between them. The germline CDR1 and CDR2 sequences are SGDLS and YYNGEE. The DNA for the CDR3 is TGTGCCAGCAGCCCCGGAGGGGGGCTCAACAATGAGCAGTTCTTC. As protein: CASSPGGGLNNEQFF.

This clonotype was detected only a few times. V gene TRBV12-3 or TRBV12-4 combines with J gene TRBJ2-7; the match to TRBD2 covers 8 bases. CDR3 length: 17 residues. V shed 2 bases and J 2 bases; nucleotides not matched to a gene: 11. This CDR3 is CASSLSDLAGTAYEQYF. The CDR3 DNA reads as TGTGCCAGCAGTTTATCCGATCTAGCGGGCACTGCCTACGAGCAGTACTTC.

This clonotype has a handful of counts. The V call is TRBV7-8, the J call TRBJ2-3, with 11 bases identical to TRBD1. This CDR3 spans 16 amino acids. The V gene end was trimmed by 0 bases and the J gene end by 7 bases; junction bases not matched to a gene: 6. Per germline, CDR1 SGHVS and CDR2 FQNEAQ. In DNA form, the CDR3 reads TGTGCCAGCAGCTTAGCCGGGACAGGGGGGACCAATACGCAGTATTTT. It encodes CASSLAGTGGTNTQYF.

There are a few counts of this clonotype. The chain joins TRBV12-3 or TRBV12-4 to TRBJ1-1; D might be TRBD1 (6 bases). Trimming removed 8 bases at V and 5 bases at J, with 21 bases between. The CDR3 totals 15 residues. DNA of the CDR3: TGTGCCAGCTCCCTGGGGGCCGTCAGTGGGACTGAAGCTTTCTTT. Translating it yields CASSLGAVSGTEAFF.

The gene calls are TRBV12-3 or TRBV12-4 and TRBJ1-2; D is unclear. This CDR3 has 14 amino acids. The V end lost 3 bases, the J end lost 4 bases, and 12 bases lay between the germline ends. CDR3 coding DNA: TGTGCCAGCAGTTTTGATAATCAGGCCTATGGCTACACCTTC. Translation gives CASSFDNQAYGYTF.

This chain joins TRBV5-1 and TRBJ2-5, with 10 positions matching TRBD1. With 3 bases clipped from V and 5 bases from J, the junction kept 7 bases outside the gene matches. CDR1 is SGHRS and CDR2 is YFSETQ in the germline V gene. This CDR3 contains 15 residues. CDR3 nucleotide sequence: TGCGCCAGCAGCTCCGGGACAGGGGCCGGGGAGACCCAGTACTTC. Encoded protein: CASSSGTGAGETQYF.

V is TRBV7-2 and J is TRBJ2-7, with D perhaps matching TRBD2 (6 bases). Germline assignment: CDR1 SGHTA and CDR2 FQGNSA. The V end lost 4 bases, the J end lost 3 bases, and 13 bases lay between the germline ends. The CDR3 contains 14 residues. CDR3 bases: TGTGCCAGCAGCTGGGGGGAGGAGGGCTACGAGCAGTACTTC. It translates to CASSWGEEGYEQYF.

The rearrangement links TRBV11-2 to TRBJ2-4, with TRBD2 matching over 8 bases. Trimming at V came to 5 bases and at J to 13 bases, leaving 16 bases not matched to a gene. Germline values: CDR1 SGHAT, CDR2 FQNNGV. CDR3 length: 15 amino acids. Here the CDR3 reads CASSESGSYVIEQYF. The CDR3 bases are TGTGCCAGCAGCGAGAGCGGGAGTTATGTCATTGAGCAGTACTTC.

The chain couples TRBV15 to TRBJ2-1; 16 nucleotides align to TRBD2. From germline, CDR1 is LNHNV and CDR2 YYDKDF (reference sequence). Trimming cost V 4 bases and J 5 bases; bases outside gene matches: 5. The CDR3 sequence is 17 residues long. The CDR3 DNA reads as TGTGCCACCAGCAAGGGGACTAGCGGGAGGGAGAACAATGAGCAGTTCTTC. This translates into CATSKGTSGRENNEQFF.

Regarding this clonotype: Given a much more abundant clone one base away, this may be a read error. This chain joins TRBV7-2 and TRBJ2-5; TRBD2 matches at 8 bases. CDR1 and CDR2 (germline): SGHTA, FQGNSA. The CDR3 is 14 residues long. For the CDR3, the DNA is TGTGCCAGCAGCCTCAGCGGGAGTGGGGAGACCCAGGACTTC. Protein: CASSLSGSGETQDF.

The chain is built from TRBV5-1 and TRBJ2-3, with TRBD2 identical over 8 bases. This CDR3 spans 14 amino acids. The trim removed 7 bases at V and 2 bases at J, leaving 6 bases unmatched. The germline V gene has CDR1 SGHRS and CDR2 YFSETQ. As DNA, the CDR3 is TGCGCCAGCGTTTCCGGGGGGGTCACAGATACGCAGTATTTT. Encoded protein: CASVSGGVTDTQYF.

This clonotype was seen a few times. The rearrangement uses TRBV29-1 and TRBJ2-1, with 7 bases identical to TRBD2. CDR3 length: 14 amino acids. From germline, CDR1 is SQVTM and CDR2 ANQGSEA. V lost 6 bases and J lost 9; bases outside the gene matches: 14. The CDR3 loop is CSVVTMWEGSEQFF. The CDR3 coding sequence is TGCAGCGTCGTTACGATGTGGGAGGGGAGTGAGCAGTTCTTC.

This clonotype turned up a few times. The genes are TRBV14 and TRBJ2-2; D gene unclear. This CDR3 has 14 residues. Trimming left V 0 bases short and J 8 bases short, with 10 bases between. From germline, CDR1 is SGHDN and CDR2 FVKESK. The CDR3 nucleotides read TGTGCCAGCAGCCAAGACCTGGGTGCGGGGGAGCTGTTTTTT. This gives the protein CASSQDLGAGELFF.

CDR3 in amino acids: CASSAAGAYNEQFF. Written as DNA, the CDR3 is TGCGCCAGCAGCGCGGCTGGAGCCTACAATGAGCAGTTCTTC. The chain couples TRBV5-1 to TRBJ2-1, with D unclear. This CDR3 spans 14 amino acids. V was cut by 4 bases and J by 2 bases, with 10 bases left in between. Germline CDR1 and CDR2: SGHRS and YFSETQ. Full variable domain (outside the CDR3, taken from reference TRBV5-1 and TRBJ2-1): KAGVTQTPRYLIKTRGQQVTLSCSPISGHRSVSWYQQTPGQGLQFLFEYFSETQRNKGNFPGRFSGRQFSNSRSEMNVSTLELGDSALYLCASSAAGAYNEQFFGPGTRLTVL.

This clonotype showed up just a few times. This chain links TRBV9 with TRBJ2-1; weak D call: TRBD2 (6 bases). V was shortened by 3 bases and J by 8 bases, with 15 bases between the two germline ends. Germline values: CDR1 SGDLS, CDR2 YYNGEE. CDR3 length: 14 amino acids. CDR3 sequence: CASSGGTGVDEQFF. CDR3 DNA sequence: TGTGCCAGCAGCGGCGGGACCGGCGTGGATGAGCAGTTCTTC. The variable domain in full, with the rest retrieved from reference TRBV9 and TRBJ2-1, is DSGVTQTPKHLITATGQRVTLRCSPRSGDLSVYWYQQSLDQGLQFLIQYYNGEERAKGNILERFSAQQFPDLHSELNLSSLELGDSALYFCASSGGTGVDEQFFGPGTRLTVL.

This rearrangement joins TRBV9 to TRBJ2-5, with a tentative D call TRBD2 (6 bases). Trimming took off 1 base at V and 1 base at J, with 11 bases between the two ends. There are 15 residues in the CDR3. CDR1 is SGDLS and CDR2 is YYNGEE in the germline V gene. The CDR3 DNA sequence: TGTGCCAGCAGCGTATCCGGGGGACTCCAAGAGACCCAGTACTTC. This translates into CASSVSGGLQETQYF. Drawing the rest from reference TRBV9 and TRBJ2-5, the complete variable domain is DSGVTQTPKHLITATGQRVTLRCSPRSGDLSVYWYQQSLDQGLQFLIQYYNGEERAKGNILERFSAQQFPDLHSELNLSSLELGDSALYFCASSVSGGLQETQYFGPGTRLLVL.

Turning to this clonotype: An end of the junction differs from the germline gene, which may be a read error. The chain joins TRBV9 to TRBJ2-3; 8 bases fit TRBD2. CDR3 length: 14 residues. Germline CDR1 is SGDLS and CDR2 is YYNGEE. This CDR3 reads CASSAAGGGNTRYF. CDR3 nucleotide sequence: TGTGCCAGCAGCGCTGCGGGCGGGGGGAATACGCGGTATTTT.

The rearrangement joins TRBV3-1 to TRBJ2-7; D ambiguous. CDR1 and CDR2 from the germline V gene are LGHDT and YNNKEL (reference sequence). The CDR3 has 17 residues. The V and J ends lost 0 bases and 0 bases respectively, with 15 bases between them. CDR3 DNA: TGTGCCAGCAGCCAAGAAGGTCTAAGGAACCGCTCCTACGAGCAGTACTTC. This sequence encodes CASSQEGLRNRSYEQYF.

This clonotype showed up just once. The rearrangement links TRBV15 to TRBJ2-7; D unresolved. Trimming shortened V by 0 bases and J by 6 bases, and 12 bases separated the two germline ends. The germline V gene encodes CDR1 LNHNV and CDR2 YYDKDF (reference sequence). This CDR3 comprises 14 residues. The CDR3 DNA sequence: TGTGCCACCAGCAGAGATCCTCGGTCGGGCGAGCAGTACTTC. It encodes CATSRDPRSGEQYF.

The chain's CDR3 is CASSCCPPGPGLYEQYF. The CDR3, as DNA: TGTGCCAGCAGCTGTTGCCCTCCGGGACCGGGCCTCTACGAGCAGTACTTC. The rearrangement joins TRBV6-2 or TRBV6-3 to TRBJ2-5; possibly TRBD1 or TRBD2 for D (5 bases each). The J call could be wrong; TRBJ2-7 is a better fit for the DNA end. The CDR3 runs 17 residues. CDR1 and CDR2 from the germline V gene are MNHEY and SVGEGT.

This clonotype was observed a few times. The rearrangement links TRBV5-1 to TRBJ2-4, with D possibly TRBD1 on 7 matching bases. Trimming removed 1 base from V and 13 bases from J, with 21 bases in between. The CDR3 runs to 15 residues. Germline loops: CDR1 SGHRS, CDR2 YFSETQ. CDR3 protein: CASSLYPGAGGEQYF. DNA of the CDR3: TGCGCCAGCAGCTTGTATCCGGGGGCAGGGGGTGAGCAGTACTTC.

The chain couples TRBV24-1 to TRBJ1-2; 7 nucleotides align to TRBD1. The V segment lost 4 bases and the J segment 3 bases; nucleotides outside the gene matches: 1. Germline V CDR1 and CDR2: KGHDR, SFDVKD. The CDR3 is 13 amino acids. Here the CDR3 DNA reads TGTGCCACCAGTGAGGGACAGTACTATGGCTACACCTTC. Encoded protein: CATSEGQYYGYTF.

The chain recombines TRBV20-1 with TRBJ2-5; the match to TRBD1 covers 7 bases. V dropped 0 bases and J dropped 4; count of bases not matched to a gene: 11. The CDR3 extends over 16 amino acids. The germline V gene has CDR1 DFQATT and CDR2 SNEGSKA (reference sequence). CDR3 nucleotide sequence: TGCAGTGCTAGAGATGAACAGGGGTGGTTACGAGAGACCCAGTACTTC. This gives the protein CSARDEQGWLRETQYF.

This clonotype was observed once. The chain has TRBV20-1 and TRBJ1-2; TRBD1 matches 7 bases. V lost 4 bases and J lost 0; bases outside the gene matches: 8. CDR1 is DFQATT, CDR2 SNEGSKA, per germline (reference sequence). This CDR3 region has 15 residues. In DNA form, the CDR3 reads TGCAGTGCTACTCCGACAGGGCCAGCTAACTATGGCTACACCTTC. Residues: CSATPTGPANYGYTF.

A note on this clonotype: The junction and the germline gene differ at one end; a read error may be behind it. The chain employs TRBV7-2 and TRBJ2-1; 10 bases line up with TRBD2. From germline, CDR1 is SGHTA and CDR2 FQGNSA. The CDR3 sequence is 15 residues long. The CDR3 spells CVSSLAGGSYNEQFF. The DNA for the CDR3 is TGTGTCAGCAGCTTAGCGGGAGGAAGCTACAATGAGCAGTTCTTC. Together with reference TRBV7-2 and TRBJ2-1, the CDR3 gives the full variable domain: GAGVSQSPSNKVTEKGKDVELRCDPISGHTALYWYRQSLGQGLEFLIYFQGNSAPDKSGLPSDRFSAERTGGSVSTLTIQRTQQEDSAVYLCVSSLAGGSYNEQFFGPGTRLTVL.

The chain links TRBV29-1 to TRBJ2-3, with D hard to call. The CDR3 has 12 amino acids. From germline, CDR1 is SQVTM and CDR2 ANQGSEA. V was shortened by 8 bases and J by 0 bases, with 9 bases between the two germline ends. The CDR3 nucleotides read TGCAGCATCGACGGTAGCACAGATACGCAGTATTTT. It specifies CSIDGSTDTQYF.